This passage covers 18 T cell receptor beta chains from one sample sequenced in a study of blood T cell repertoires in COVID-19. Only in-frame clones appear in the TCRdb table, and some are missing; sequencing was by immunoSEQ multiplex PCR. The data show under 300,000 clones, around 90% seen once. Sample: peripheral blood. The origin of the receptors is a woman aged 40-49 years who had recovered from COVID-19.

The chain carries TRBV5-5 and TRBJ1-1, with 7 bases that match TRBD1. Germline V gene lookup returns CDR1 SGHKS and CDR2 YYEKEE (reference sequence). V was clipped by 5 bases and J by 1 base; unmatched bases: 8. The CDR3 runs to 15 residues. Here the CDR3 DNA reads TGTGCCAGCAGACCCTGGACAGGTGGGAACACTGAAGCTTTCTTT. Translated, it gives CASRPWTGGNTEAFF.

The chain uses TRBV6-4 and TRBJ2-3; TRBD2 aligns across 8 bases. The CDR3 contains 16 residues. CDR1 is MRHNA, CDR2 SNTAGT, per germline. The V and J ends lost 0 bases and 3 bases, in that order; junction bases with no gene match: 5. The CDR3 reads CASSDSTGRGTDTQYF. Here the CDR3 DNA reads TGTGCCAGCAGTGACTCGACCGGGAGGGGGACAGATACGCAGTATTTT.

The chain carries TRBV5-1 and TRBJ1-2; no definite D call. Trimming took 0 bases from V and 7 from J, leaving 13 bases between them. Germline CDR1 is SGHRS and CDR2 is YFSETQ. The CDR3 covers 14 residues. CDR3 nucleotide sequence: TGCGCCAGCAGCTTGGAGGGCGGAGGAACTGGCTACACCTTC. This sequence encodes CASSLEGGGTGYTF.

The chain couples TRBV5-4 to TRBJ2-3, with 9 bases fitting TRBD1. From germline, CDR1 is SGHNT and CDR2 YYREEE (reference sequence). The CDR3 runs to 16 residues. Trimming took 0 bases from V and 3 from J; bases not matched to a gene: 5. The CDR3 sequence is CASSLGPGTGTDTQYF. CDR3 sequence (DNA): TGTGCCAGCAGCTTGGGGCCCGGGACAGGGACAGATACGCAGTATTTT.

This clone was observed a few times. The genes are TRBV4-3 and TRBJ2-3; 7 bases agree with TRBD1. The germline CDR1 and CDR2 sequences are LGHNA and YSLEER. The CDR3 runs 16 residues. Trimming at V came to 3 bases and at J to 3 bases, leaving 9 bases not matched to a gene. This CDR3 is CASSQETGSPTDTQYF. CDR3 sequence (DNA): TGCGCCAGCAGCCAGGAGACAGGGTCCCCTACAGATACGCAGTATTTT.

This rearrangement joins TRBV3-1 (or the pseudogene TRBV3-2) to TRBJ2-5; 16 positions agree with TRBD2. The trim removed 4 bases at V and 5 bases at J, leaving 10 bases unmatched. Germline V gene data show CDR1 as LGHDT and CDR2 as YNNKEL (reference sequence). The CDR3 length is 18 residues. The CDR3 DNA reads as TGTGCCAGCAGCCCCGGGACTAGCGGGAGGGCCGGGGGGGAGACCCAGTACTTC. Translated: CASSPGTSGRAGGETQYF.

This CDR3 is CASSIRGRQSNQPQHF. The CDR3 DNA sequence: TGTGCCAGTAGTATCCGAGGTAGGCAGAGCAATCAGCCCCAGCATTTT. The chain recombines TRBV19 with TRBJ1-5; D is ambiguous. This CDR3 has 16 amino acids. Trimming removed 3 bases at V and 1 base at J, with 13 bases between. The germline gives CDR1 LNHDA, CDR2 SQIVND (reference sequence).

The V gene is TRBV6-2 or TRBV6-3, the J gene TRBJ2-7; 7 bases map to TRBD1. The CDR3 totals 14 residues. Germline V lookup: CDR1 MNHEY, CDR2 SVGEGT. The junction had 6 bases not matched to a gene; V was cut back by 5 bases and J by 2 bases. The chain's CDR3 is CASSTTGSPYEQYF. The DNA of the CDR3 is TGTGCCAGCAGTACGACAGGGTCCCCCTACGAGCAGTACTTC.

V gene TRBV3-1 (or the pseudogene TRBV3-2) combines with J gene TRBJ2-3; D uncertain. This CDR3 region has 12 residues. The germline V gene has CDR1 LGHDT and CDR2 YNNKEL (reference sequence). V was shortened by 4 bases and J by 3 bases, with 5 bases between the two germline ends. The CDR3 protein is CASSPSTDTQYF. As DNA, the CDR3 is TGTGCCAGCAGCCCCAGTACAGATACGCAGTATTTT.

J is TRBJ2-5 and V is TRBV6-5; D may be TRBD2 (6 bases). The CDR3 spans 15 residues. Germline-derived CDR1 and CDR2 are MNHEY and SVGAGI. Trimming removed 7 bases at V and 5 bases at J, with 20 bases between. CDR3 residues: CASTPNWRGRETQYF. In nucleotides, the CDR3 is TGTGCCAGCACCCCTAATTGGAGGGGCCGGGAGACCCAGTACTTC.

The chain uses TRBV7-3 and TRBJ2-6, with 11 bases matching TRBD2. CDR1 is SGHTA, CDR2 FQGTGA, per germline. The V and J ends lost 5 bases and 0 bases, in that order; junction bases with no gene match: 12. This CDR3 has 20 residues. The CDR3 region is CASSRGAGLAGGSGANVLTF. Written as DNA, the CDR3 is TGTGCCAGCAGCCGGGGGGCTGGGCTAGCGGGAGGCTCTGGGGCCAACGTCCTGACTTTC. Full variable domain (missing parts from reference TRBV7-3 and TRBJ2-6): GAGVSQTPSNKVTEKGKYVELRCDPISGHTALYWYRQSLGQGPEFLIYFQGTGAADDSGLPNDRFFAVRPEGSVSTLKIQRTERGDSAVYLCASSRGAGLAGGSGANVLTFGAGSRLTVL.

This CDR3 is CASSPRTTYNEQFF. DNA for the CDR3: TGTGCCAGCAGCCCAAGGACAACTTACAATGAGCAGTTCTTC. The gene calls are TRBV7-2 and TRBJ2-1; weak D call: TRBD1 (5 bases). This CDR3 is 14 amino acids long. V gave up 5 bases and J gave up 4 bases, with 12 bases separating them. The germline V gene has CDR1 SGHTA and CDR2 FQGNSA.

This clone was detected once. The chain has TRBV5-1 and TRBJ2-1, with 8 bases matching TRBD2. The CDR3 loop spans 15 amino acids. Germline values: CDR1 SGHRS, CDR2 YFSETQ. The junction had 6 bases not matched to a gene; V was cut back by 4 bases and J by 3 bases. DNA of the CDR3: TGCGCCAGCAGCGCAGGACTAGCAGACTACAATGAGCAGTTCTTC. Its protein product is CASSAGLADYNEQFF.

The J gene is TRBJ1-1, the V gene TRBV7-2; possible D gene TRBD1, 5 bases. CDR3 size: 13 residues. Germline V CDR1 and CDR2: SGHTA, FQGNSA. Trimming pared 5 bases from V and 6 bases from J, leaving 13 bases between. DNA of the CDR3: TGTGCCAGCAGCGAAACAGGACCCGCTGAAGCTTTCTTT. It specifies CASSETGPAEAFF.

The CDR3 nucleotides are TGTGCCAGCAGCCCCCCGGGTGGCACAGATACGCAGTATTTT. It yields the protein CASSPPGGTDTQYF. The V call is TRBV5-4, the J call TRBJ2-3, with D hard to call. Trimming cost V 4 bases and J 1 base, with 10 bases left between them. Germline loops: CDR1 SGHNT, CDR2 YYREEE (reference sequence). This CDR3 has 14 amino acids.

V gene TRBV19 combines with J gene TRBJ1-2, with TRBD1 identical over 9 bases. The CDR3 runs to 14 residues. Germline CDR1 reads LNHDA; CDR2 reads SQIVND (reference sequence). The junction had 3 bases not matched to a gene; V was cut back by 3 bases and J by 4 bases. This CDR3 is CASSIDRGFYGYTF. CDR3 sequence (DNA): TGTGCCAGTAGTATCGACAGGGGGTTCTATGGCTACACCTTC.

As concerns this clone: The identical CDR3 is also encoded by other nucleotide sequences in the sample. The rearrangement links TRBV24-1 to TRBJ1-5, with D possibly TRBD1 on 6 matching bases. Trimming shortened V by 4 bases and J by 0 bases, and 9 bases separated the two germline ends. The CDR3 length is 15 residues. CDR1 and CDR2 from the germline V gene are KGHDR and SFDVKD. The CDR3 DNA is TGTGCCACCAGTGAAACAGGGTATAGCAATCAGCCCCAGCATTTT. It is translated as CATSETGYSNQPQHF.

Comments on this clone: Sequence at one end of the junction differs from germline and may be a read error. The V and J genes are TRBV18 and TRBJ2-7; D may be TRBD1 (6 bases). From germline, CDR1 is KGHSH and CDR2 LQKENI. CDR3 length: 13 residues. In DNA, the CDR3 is TGTGCCACCTCACCCGGGACATTACACGAGCAGTACTTC. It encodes CATSPGTLHEQYF.